This TCR beta chain was sequenced in a study of cytomegalovirus exposure and HLA in healthy donors. The PCR had 60 Vbeta and 13 Jbeta primers. Clones were sequenced by immunoSEQ multiplex PCR, and TCRdb holds only the in-frame ones, with some missing. This table holds approximately 150,000 clones, about 85% found once. General study findings and limits: The authors confirmed in vitro that three CMV-associated chains were specific for CMV antigens.

CDR1 is SGHNT, CDR2 YYREEE, per germline (reference sequence). Trimming pared 5 bases from V and 2 bases from J, leaving 11 bases between. This CDR3 has 14 amino acids. Points on this clone: Its target is not known.

Sample: PBMCs. This sequence joins TRBV5-4 and TRBJ2-1, with D possibly being TRBD2 (6 bases). This sequence was found in a human donor in good health. The CDR3 loop is CASSNAGTYNEQFF. CDR3 bases: TGTGCCAGCAGTAATGCGGGGACCTACAATGAGCAGTTCTTC.